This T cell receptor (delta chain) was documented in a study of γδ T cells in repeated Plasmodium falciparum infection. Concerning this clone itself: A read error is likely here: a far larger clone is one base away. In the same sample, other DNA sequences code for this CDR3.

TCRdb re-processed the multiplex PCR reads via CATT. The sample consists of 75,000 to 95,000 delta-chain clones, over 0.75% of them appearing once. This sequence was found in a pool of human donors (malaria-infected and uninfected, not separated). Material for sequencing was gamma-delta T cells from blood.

The CDR3 region has the DNA TGTGCCTGTGACACCATCCTTGCCAGCCCCCAAAACTACTACGGCGATAAACTCATCTTT. This translates into CACDTILASPQNYYGDKLIF. The rearrangement links TRDV2 to TRDJ1, with no clear D. Germline V gene lookup returns CDR1 GEAIGNYY and CDR2 EKD. The CDR3 spans 20 residues. The germline V and J ends were trimmed by 0 bases and 4 bases, with 29 bases remaining between them.